This T cell receptor (beta chain) was recorded in a study of cytomegalovirus exposure and HLA in healthy donors. Whole-study results and caveats: Most observed TCR sequences were rare, whereas some public TCRs were detected in many donors. According to an earlier analysis, most TCR beta V segments yielded productive rearrangements about 90% or about 30% of the time. When analyzed later, the rates of TCR association showed variation by HLA locus, with DRB1 the most and HLA-C the fewest. From TCR beta sequences, most subjects' HLA-A and HLA-B alleles were reportedly predicted accurately.

As regards this clone: Its specificity is not known.

PCR employed 60 Vbeta and 13 Jbeta primers. Profiling relied on immunoSEQ multiplex PCR, and the TCRdb table lists in-frame clones only, not all of them. The sample records approximately 150,000 clones, approximately 80% being singletons. V gave up 0 bases and J gave up 3 bases, with 24 bases separating them. Per the germline V gene, CDR1 is MGHRA and CDR2 is YSYEKL. This CDR3 region has 20 residues. The source of this sequence is a woman aged 40 to 55 in good health and CMV-seropositive. Input material: PBMCs. The chain is built from TRBV4-1 and TRBJ2-4, with a possible D match to TRBD2 (6 bases). The CDR3 DNA sequence: TGCGCCAGCAGCCAAGAAGGGAGGTTAACGGGCCCGCTGGGCAAAAACATTCAGTACTTC. Translation gives CASSQEGRLTGPLGKNIQYF.